This entry lists 28 T cell receptor beta chains sequenced from one sample in a study of T-cell memory formation after mild COVID-19. MiXCR was run by TCRdb on the 5' RACE reads, yielding one entry per CDR3 protein. Of 550,000 to 700,000 distinct CDR3 sequences listed, about a sixth are singletons. The sequencing input was PBMCs or a T cell subset sorted from them (not recorded which). The receptors shown here come from an adult woman who had mild COVID-19 (a few samples of this study predate the infection). Cell type and time point are not known.

This clonotype was found a few times. The chain joins TRBV7-6 to TRBJ1-1; perhaps TRBD1 as D (5 bases). The CDR3 length is 16 residues. Germline V CDR1 and CDR2: SGHVS, FNYEAQ. V gave up 1 base and J gave up 3 bases, with 15 bases separating them. The CDR3 is CASSLDSRVGHTEAFF. The CDR3 DNA sequence: TGTGCCAGCAGCTTAGATTCCCGAGTGGGGCACACTGAAGCTTTCTTT.

The chain recombines TRBV7-9 with TRBJ1-2; no reliable D call. V was shortened by 1 base and J by 8 bases, with 11 bases between the two germline ends. Germline CDR1 SEHNR, CDR2 FQNEAQ (reference sequence). The CDR3 has 13 amino acids. This CDR3 reads CASSLDGRWGYTF. The CDR3, as DNA: TGTGCCAGCAGCTTAGACGGACGGTGGGGCTACACCTTC. The complete variable domain, with remaining parts taken from reference TRBV7-9 and TRBJ1-2, reads DTGVSQNPRHKITKRGQNVTFRCDPISEHNRLYWYRQTLGQGPEFLTYFQNEAQLEKSRLLSDRFSAERPKGSFSTLEIQRTEQGDSAMYLCASSLDGRWGYTFGSGTRLTVV.

This clonotype was seen a few times. The CDR3, as DNA: TGCAGTGCTAGACCTGCCAGCGGGAGTAATGAGCAGTTCTTC. This translates into CSARPASGSNEQFF. V and J are TRBV20-1 and TRBJ2-1; 8 nucleotides align to TRBD2. The CDR3 totals 14 residues. V gave up 2 bases and J gave up 7 bases; unmatched junction bases: 7. From germline, CDR1 is DFQATT and CDR2 SNEGSKA (reference sequence).

V and J are TRBV12-3 or TRBV12-4 and TRBJ1-1; 12 nucleotides agree with TRBD1. This CDR3 region has 16 residues. With 4 bases clipped from V and 5 bases from J, the junction kept 8 bases outside the gene matches. Here the CDR3 reads CASSWGDRGRGTEAFF. The DNA for the CDR3 is TGTGCCAGCAGTTGGGGGGACAGGGGGCGCGGTACTGAAGCTTTCTTT.

This clonotype came up a few times. V and J are TRBV12-3 or TRBV12-4 and TRBJ2-7; D possibly corresponds to TRBD1 (5 bases). V was trimmed by 6 bases and J by 0 bases, leaving 21 bases between them. The CDR3 contains 17 residues. Here the CDR3 reads CASSHSITGLPSYEQYF. The DNA of the CDR3 is TGTGCCAGCAGCCATTCCATCACAGGCCTACCCTCCTACGAGCAGTACTTC.

The V call is TRBV7-9, the J call TRBJ2-7; D not resolved. The germline V gene has CDR1 SEHNR and CDR2 FQNEAQ (reference sequence). The V end lost 2 bases, the J end lost 3 bases, and 17 bases lay between the germline ends. The CDR3 contains 16 residues. For the CDR3, the DNA is TGTGCCAGCAGCTTATCGGCCAGTCGAACAAGCTACGAGCAGTACTTC. Amino acid sequence: CASSLSASRTSYEQYF.

The chain links TRBV6-6 to TRBJ1-5; the match to TRBD1 covers 10 bases. J was trimmed by 7 bases and V by 7 bases; bases with no gene match: 10. The CDR3 spans 15 residues. Germline values: CDR1 MNHNY, CDR2 SVGAGI (reference sequence). The CDR3 bases are TGTGCCAGCACCCGACATGGGACAGGGGACCAGCCCCAGCATTTT. Protein: CASTRHGTGDQPQHF.

In this sample, this clonotype turned up a few times. The gene calls are TRBV6-5 and TRBJ2-5, with a weak D call TRBD2 (7 bases). The CDR3 length is 17 residues. Germline CDR1 is MNHEY and CDR2 is SVGAGI. V lost 3 bases and J 1 base, leaving 18 bases between the germline ends. In DNA form, the CDR3 reads TGTGCCAGCAGTTATGGGGGGGGCCTTGAAGGCCAAGAGACCCAGTACTTC. Translation gives CASSYGGGLEGQETQYF.

In this sample, this clonotype turned up a few times. The CDR3 DNA reads as TGTGCCAGCAGCACCCTCGGGGCCCCGCGGGACATTCAGTACTTC. Translated: CASSTLGAPRDIQYF. The V gene is TRBV6-2 or TRBV6-3, the J gene TRBJ2-4; either TRBD1 or TRBD2 may supply D (5 bases each). CDR1 and CDR2 (germline): MNHEY, SVGEGT. V lost 6 bases and J lost 8, with 20 bases in between. There are 15 residues in the CDR3.

The rearrangement uses TRBV3-1 and TRBJ2-7; 9 bases align to TRBD1. Germline CDR1 is LGHDT and CDR2 is YNNKEL (reference sequence). The CDR3 contains 17 residues. V shed 2 bases, J shed 6 bases, and the junction held 14 bases outside the gene matches. The CDR3 region is CASSQQTIPGQGREQYF. CDR3 nucleotide sequence: TGTGCCAGCAGCCAACAAACCATACCGGGACAGGGACGCGAGCAGTACTTC.

At least ten counts were recorded for this clonotype. This chain's CDR3 is CASRPTGVGQPQHF. In DNA form, the CDR3 reads TGTGCCAGCAGACCGACAGGGGTTGGACAGCCCCAGCATTTT. This chain joins TRBV6-5 and TRBJ1-5; 8 positions agree with TRBD1. The length of the CDR3 is 14 residues. The V and J ends lost 6 bases and 7 bases, in that order; junction bases with no gene match: 8. In germline, CDR1 is MNHEY, CDR2 SVGAGI.

This chain connects TRBV10-3 to TRBJ1-5, with 9 bases identical to TRBD1. With V trimmed by 4 bases and J by 6 bases, 7 bases remained unmatched. The CDR3 has 15 amino acids. Germline V gene lookup returns CDR1 ENHRY and CDR2 SYGVKD. The CDR3 region is CAISGDRVEAQPQHF. The CDR3 DNA reads TGTGCCATCAGTGGGGACAGGGTGGAAGCTCAGCCCCAGCATTTT.

This chain links TRBV20-1 with TRBJ1-5; a weak D match, TRBD1 (5 bases). CDR3 length equals 17 residues. V dropped 3 bases and J dropped 0 bases, with 18 bases sitting between them. CDR1 and CDR2 from the germline V gene are DFQATT and SNEGSKA (reference sequence). This chain's CDR3 is CSARAGGGSYSNQPQHF. The CDR3 DNA follows: TGCAGTGCTAGGGCCGGCGGGGGTTCTTATAGCAATCAGCCCCAGCATTTT.

This clonotype was observed a handful of times. The chain is built from TRBV14 and TRBJ2-1, with D uncertain. The CDR3 is 16 amino acids. Germline V gene lookup returns CDR1 SGHDN and CDR2 FVKESK. Trimming stripped 2 bases from V and 3 bases from J, with 14 bases between. In nucleotides, the CDR3 is TGTGCCAGCAGCCAAATTCGGAGCCCACGCTACAATGAGCAGTTCTTC. Its protein product is CASSQIRSPRYNEQFF.

V and J are TRBV5-1 and TRBJ2-2, with D unclear. The CDR3 runs 14 residues. CDR1 and CDR2 from the germline V gene are SGHRS and YFSETQ. With 1 base removed from V and 0 bases from J, the gap between germline ends came to 4 bases. The CDR3 is CASSLSSNTGELFF. Written as DNA, the CDR3 is TGCGCCAGCAGCTTGTCGTCGAACACCGGGGAGCTGTTTTTT.

This chain links TRBV2 with TRBJ2-3, with 8 bases lining up with TRBD2. From germline, CDR1 is SNHLY and CDR2 FYNNEI. Trimming cost V 5 bases and J 2 bases; bases outside gene matches: 6. The CDR3 loop spans 15 amino acids. CDR3 DNA: TGTGCCAGCAGTTTAGCGGGGCAGAACACAGATACGCAGTATTTT. Translation: CASSLAGQNTDTQYF.

This chain links TRBV9 with TRBJ2-1, with 7 bases identical to TRBD1. CDR3 length: 16 amino acids. CDR1 and CDR2 (germline): SGDLS, YYNGEE. Trimming took 0 bases from V and 6 from J; bases not matched to a gene: 9. This CDR3 is CASSVATGAWGNEQFF. For the CDR3, the DNA is TGTGCCAGCAGCGTAGCCACAGGGGCCTGGGGCAATGAGCAGTTCTTC.

This clonotype was observed once. The V call is TRBV9, the J call TRBJ1-1; D remains unclear. Germline V CDR1 and CDR2: SGDLS, YYNGEE. The CDR3 loop spans 14 amino acids. Trimming took 3 bases from V and 1 from J, leaving 10 bases between them. DNA of the CDR3: TGTGCCAGCAGCGGCAGGAAATCGAACACTGAAGCTTTCTTT. Translated: CASSGRKSNTEAFF.

The rearrangement links TRBV5-1 to TRBJ2-2; the D gene is possibly TRBD2 (6 bases). The germline V gene has CDR1 SGHRS and CDR2 YFSETQ. Trimming shortened V by 4 bases and J by 11 bases, and 24 bases separated the two germline ends. The CDR3 sequence is 16 residues long. CDR3 sequence reads: CASSIRTGDSNGELFF. The CDR3 nucleotides read TGCGCCAGCAGCATACGAACCGGGGACTCAAACGGAGAGCTGTTTTTT.

This clonotype was counted a few times. This chain joins TRBV12-3 or TRBV12-4 and TRBJ2-3; TRBD2 agrees at 8 bases. CDR3 length: 16 amino acids. Trimming removed 6 bases from V and 4 bases from J; junction bases left unmatched: 12. The CDR3 is CASSPRSGSRADTQYF. CDR3 DNA sequence: TGTGCCAGCAGCCCGCGAAGCGGGAGTAGGGCAGATACGCAGTATTTT.

The V call is TRBV12-3 or TRBV12-4, the J call TRBJ1-4; no clear D. Deletions cut 5 bases from V and 7 bases from J, with 5 bases between. The CDR3 is 11 residues long. CDR3 nucleotide sequence: TGTGCCAGCAGTGACGGTGAAAAACTGTTTTTT. Encoded protein: CASSDGEKLFF.

The chain uses TRBV12-3 or TRBV12-4 and TRBJ1-1, with D unresolved. Trimming took off 5 bases at V and 0 bases at J, with 16 bases between the two ends. The CDR3 extends over 16 amino acids. CDR3: CASSPDWAGLNTEAFF. CDR3 bases: TGTGCCAGCAGTCCCGATTGGGCAGGCCTGAACACTGAAGCTTTCTTT.

This clonotype was detected only a few times. V is TRBV7-2 and J is TRBJ2-3, with a possible D match to TRBD2 (5 bases). V was cut by 1 base and J by 4 bases, with 12 bases left in between. The CDR3 is made up of 15 amino acids. In germline, CDR1 is SGHTA, CDR2 FQGNSA. The CDR3 nucleotides read TGTGCCAGCAGCTTAGTCTGGCTAGCAGCAGATACGCAGTATTTT. Its protein product is CASSLVWLAADTQYF.

There are a few counts of this clonotype. The chain joins TRBV9 to TRBJ1-1, with a tentative D call TRBD1 (5 bases). The CDR3 has 15 residues. V lost 2 bases, J lost 1 base, and 12 bases lay in between. The V gene's germline CDR1 is SGDLS and CDR2 YYNGEE. The CDR3 sequence: CASSVRHGGNTEAFF. The CDR3 bases are TGTGCCAGCAGCGTTAGGCACGGGGGGAACACTGAAGCTTTCTTT.

The V and J genes are TRBV9 and TRBJ1-2, with D unresolved. CDR1 is SGDLS, CDR2 YYNGEE, per germline. Trimming took 1 base from V and 8 from J, leaving 12 bases between them. The CDR3 sequence is 13 residues long. The CDR3 loop reads CASSVYSRRGYTF. DNA for the CDR3: TGTGCCAGCAGCGTATACTCCCGGAGGGGCTACACCTTC.

V and J are TRBV12-3 or TRBV12-4 and TRBJ1-6; tentatively, D is TRBD1 (6 bases). V was pared by 3 bases and J by 8 bases, with 11 bases between. This CDR3 comprises 14 residues. In DNA, the CDR3 is TGTGCCAGCAGTTTTGGACAGCTACATTCACCCCTCCACTTT. Translating it yields CASSFGQLHSPLHF.

This clonotype was observed a few times. The genes are TRBV18 and TRBJ2-1, with 15 nucleotides matching TRBD2. With V trimmed by 3 bases and J by 9 bases, 3 bases remained unmatched. This CDR3 has 15 amino acids. Germline V CDR1 and CDR2: KGHSH, LQKENI. CDR3 sequence (DNA): TGTGCCAGCTCACCCGGGACTAGCGGGAGGATTGAGCAGTTCTTC. Amino acid sequence: CASSPGTSGRIEQFF.

This chain links TRBV3-1 with TRBJ2-7; D is uncertain. Per germline, CDR1 LGHDT and CDR2 YNNKEL (reference sequence). The ends were cut back, 0 bases at V and 2 bases at J, with 11 bases in the middle. The CDR3 consists of 15 residues. CDR3 protein: CASSQDASGTYEQYF. The CDR3 DNA reads TGTGCCAGCAGCCAAGATGCTAGTGGAACCTACGAGCAGTACTTC.